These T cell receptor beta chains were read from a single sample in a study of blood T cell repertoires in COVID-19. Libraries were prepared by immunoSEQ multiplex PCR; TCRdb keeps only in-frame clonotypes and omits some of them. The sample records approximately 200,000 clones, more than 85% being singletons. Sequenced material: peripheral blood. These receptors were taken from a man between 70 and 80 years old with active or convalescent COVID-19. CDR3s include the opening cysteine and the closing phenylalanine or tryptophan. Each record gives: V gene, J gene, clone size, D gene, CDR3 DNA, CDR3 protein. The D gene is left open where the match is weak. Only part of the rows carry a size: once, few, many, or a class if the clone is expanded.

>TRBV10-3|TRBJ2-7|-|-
TGTGCCATCAGTGAGCTTGCGGGTCGGGACGAGCAGTACTTC
CAISELAGRDEQYF
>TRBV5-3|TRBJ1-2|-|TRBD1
TGTGCCAGAAGCTTGGCCCATGGGACAGGGTATGGCTACACCTTC
CARSLAHGTGYGYTF
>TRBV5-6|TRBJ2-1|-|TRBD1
TGTGCCAGCAGCTACGGACAGGCCGACTCCTACAATGAGCAGTTCTTC
CASSYGQADSYNEQFF
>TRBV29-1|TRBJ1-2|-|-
TGCAGCGTTGAAGAGAGGGCAAAGTATGGCTACACCTTC
CSVEERAKYGYTF
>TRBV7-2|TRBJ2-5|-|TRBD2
TGTGCCAGCAGCACCCGGACTAGCGGGATCCAAGAGACCCAGTACTTC
CASSTRTSGIQETQYF
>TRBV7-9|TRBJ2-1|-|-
TGTGCCAGCAGCTTAACATTAGCGGAGACATACTACAATGAGCAGTTCTTC
CASSLTLAETYYNEQFF
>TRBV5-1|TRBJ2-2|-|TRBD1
TGCGCCAGCAGCGCGGGACAGGGGGCTCTCGGGGAGCTGTTTTTT
CASSAGQGALGELFF
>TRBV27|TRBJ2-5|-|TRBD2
TGTGCCAGCAGTTTAAGGGCTAGCGGGAGTACAGAGACCCAGTACTTC
CASSLRASGSTETQYF
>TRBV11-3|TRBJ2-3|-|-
TGTGCCAGCAGCTTAGGACAGCTTTACGCAGATACGCAGTATTTT
CASSLGQLYADTQYF
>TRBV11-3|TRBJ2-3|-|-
TGTGCCAGCAGCTCGGTACAGAACACAGATACGCAGTATTTT
CASSSVQNTDTQYF
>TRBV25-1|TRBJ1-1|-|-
TGTGCCAGCAGTCCCTGGGGGGGGCTAAGAAACACTGAAGCTTTCTTT
CASSPWGGLRNTEAFF
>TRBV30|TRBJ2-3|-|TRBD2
TGTGCCTGGGCCCACTTGGGGGAGGGTACGGATACGCAGTATTTT
CAWAHLGEGTDTQYF
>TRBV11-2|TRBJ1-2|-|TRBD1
TGTGCCAGCAGCTTGGGGACAGTTAACTATGGCTACACCTTC
CASSLGTVNYGYTF
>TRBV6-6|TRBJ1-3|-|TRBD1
TGTGCCAGCAACCCACAGGGGACTGGAAACACCATATATTTT
CASNPQGTGNTIYF
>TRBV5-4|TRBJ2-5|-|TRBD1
TGTGCCAGCAGCAAGGGACAGGTGTCCGAGGGGAAAGAGACCCAGTACTTC
CASSKGQVSEGKETQYF
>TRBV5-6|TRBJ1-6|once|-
TGTGCCAGCAGCCCGGCAGGGCAAGGACATAATTCACCCCTCCACTTT
CASSPAGQGHNSPLHF
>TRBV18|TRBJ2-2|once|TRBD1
TGTGCCAGCTCCCTGGGACAGGACACCGGGGAGCTGTTTTTT
CASSLGQDTGELFF
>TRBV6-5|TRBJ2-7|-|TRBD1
TGTGCCACTCACCCTAGGGGGCCATTGGTCGAGCAGTACTTC
CATHPRGPLVEQYF
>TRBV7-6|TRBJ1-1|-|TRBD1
TGTGCCAGCAGCTTAGTGGCAGGGGGCTTGAGCACTGAAGCTTTCTTT
CASSLVAGGLSTEAFF
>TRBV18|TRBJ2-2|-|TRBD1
TGTGCCAGCTCACCGCGGACAGGGGGCAACACCGGGGAGCTGTTTTTT
CASSPRTGGNTGELFF
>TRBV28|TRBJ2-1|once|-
TGTGCCAGCAGCTTGGGGCCAATCGGTGAGCAGTTCTTC
CASSLGPIGEQFF
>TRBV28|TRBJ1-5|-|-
TGTGCCACCGGCGGGGTCGGTCAGCCCCAGCATTTT
CATGGVGQPQHF
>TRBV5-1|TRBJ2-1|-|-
TGCGCCAGCAGCTTGAGGGCTAGTAGTCAGGGCGAGCAGTTCTTC
CASSLRASSQGEQFF
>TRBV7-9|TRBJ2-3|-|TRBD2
TGTGCCAGCAGCTTACGGCTAGCGGCCTCAGATACGCAGTATTTT
CASSLRLAASDTQYF
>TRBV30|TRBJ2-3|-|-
TGTGCCTGGAGTGCAGGGACTGGGTGGACAGATACGCAGTATTTT
CAWSAGTGWTDTQYF
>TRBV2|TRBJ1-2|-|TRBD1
TGTGCCAGCAGTTTGACCCCAGGGGGGCCCTATGGCTACACCTTC
CASSLTPGGPYGYTF
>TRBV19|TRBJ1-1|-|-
TGTGCCAGTAACGGGGGTGAAGGTGAAGCTTTCTTT
CASNGGEGEAFF
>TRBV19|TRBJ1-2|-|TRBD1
TGTGCCAGTAATCCAGGGGGCTCCTATGGCTACACCTTC
CASNPGGSYGYTF
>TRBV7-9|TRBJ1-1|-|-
TGTGCCAGCAGCCCAACCCAGGAAGCTTTCTTT
CASSPTQEAFF
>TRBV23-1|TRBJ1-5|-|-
TGCGCCAGCAGTCAATCGCAACAGCAGAGCAATCAGCCCCAGCATTTT
CASSQSQQQSNQPQHF
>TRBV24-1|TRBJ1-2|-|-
TGTGCCACCAGTGATGGGGGCGGAACAGGGCTTGACTATGGCTACACCTTC
CATSDGGGTGLDYGYTF
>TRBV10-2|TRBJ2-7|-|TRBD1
TGCGCCAGCACAGAGGACAGGACACCTCTCTCCTACGAGCAGTACTTC
CASTEDRTPLSYEQYF
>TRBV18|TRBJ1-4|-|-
TGTGCCAGCTCCCAACGCCAGGGTGAAAAACTGTTTTTT
CASSQRQGEKLFF
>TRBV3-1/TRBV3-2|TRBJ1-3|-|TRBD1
TGTGCCAGCAGCCCACGACAGGGACGAAACACCATATATTTT
CASSPRQGRNTIYF
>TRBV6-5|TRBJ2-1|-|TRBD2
TGTGCCAGCAGTTACAGGACTAGCGGGGATTACAATGAGCAGTTCTTC
CASSYRTSGDYNEQFF
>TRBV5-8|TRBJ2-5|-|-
TGTGCCAGCAGCTTGATAACAGGACAAGAGACCCAGTACTTC
CASSLITGQETQYF
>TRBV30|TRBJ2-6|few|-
TGTGCCTGGAGTGTTATCTCTGGGGCCAACGTCCTGACTTTC
CAWSVISGANVLTF
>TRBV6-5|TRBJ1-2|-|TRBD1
TGTGCCAGCAACCCCTCAGGGGGCTATGGCTACACCTTC
CASNPSGGYGYTF